Listed below are T cell receptor beta chains from one sample, sequenced in a study of identical twins' blood T cells. TCRdb passed the 5' RACE reads through MiXCR, listing each CDR3 protein once. Of roughly 380,000 distinct CDR3 sequences listed, about 28% are singletons. The sequencing input was PBMCs. These receptors all come from a woman aged 18-50 years in good health. CDR3s include the opening cysteine and the closing phenylalanine or tryptophan. The order of the fields is J gene, clone size, D gene, V gene, CDR3 protein, CDR3 DNA. A D gene is named only where the DNA matches it firmly. Size values are once, few and many counts, or a class for expanded clones, and some rows have none.

TRBJ1-6 | few | NA | TRBV7-3 | CASSLLAAYNSPLHF | TGTGCCAGCAGCTTATTGGCAGCGTATAATTCACCCCTCCACTTT
TRBJ1-1 | NA | NA | TRBV20-1 | CSAIRPGRNSAFF | TGCAGTGCTATACGTCCGGGTAGGAATTCGGCTTTCTTT
TRBJ1-3 | NA | NA | TRBV5-1 | CASSRGSQGIVFGNTIYF | TGCGCCAGCAGCCGTGGGTCCCAAGGGATAGTCTTTGGAAACACCATATATTTT
TRBJ1-2 | NA | TRBD1 | TRBV4-3 | CASSQESRDRASSTF | TGCGCCAGCAGCCAAGAGTCCCGGGACAGGGCGTCGAGCACCTTC
TRBJ1-1 | once | NA | TRBV7-9 | CASPRLGEAFF | TGTGCCAGCCCCCGGTTGGGCGAAGCTTTCTTT
TRBJ2-1 | NA | NA | TRBV20-1 | CSARARPLAWTYNEQFF | TGCAGTGCTAGAGCCCGTCCTCTGGCGTGGACCTACAATGAGCAGTTCTTC
TRBJ2-2 | NA | TRBD2 | TRBV2 | CASSVPRASGGGELFF | TGTGCCAGCAGTGTACCCCGTGCTAGCGGGGGAGGGGAGCTGTTTTTT
TRBJ2-7 | NA | TRBD2 | TRBV7-9 | CASSPTGGLNHEQYF | TGTGCCAGCAGCCCTACGGGGGGTCTGAATCACGAGCAGTACTTC
TRBJ2-1 | many | NA | TRBV5-1 | CASSLAVAGQPIKFF | TGCGCCAGCAGCTTGGCGGTCGCAGGACAGCCCATAAAGTTCTTC
TRBJ2-1 | few | NA | TRBV6-4 | CASSDHQRNNEQFF | TGTGCCAGCAGTGACCATCAGAGGAACAATGAGCAGTTCTTC
TRBJ2-2 | NA | NA | TRBV5-5 | CASDFSDTGELFF | TGTGCCAGCGACTTTTCGGACACCGGGGAGCTGTTTTTT
TRBJ1-1 | many | NA | TRBV15 | CATSRDPGTNTEAFF | TGTGCCACCAGCAGAGACCCAGGGACCAACACTGAAGCTTTCTTT
TRBJ2-7 | many | NA | TRBV29-1 | CSVADGTRGEQYF | TGCAGCGTGGCCGACGGGACAAGGGGCGAGCAGTACTTC
TRBJ1-2 | NA | NA | TRBV10-3 | CAIYLGGSYGYTF | TGTGCCATCTACCTCGGGGGTTCCTATGGCTACACCTTC
TRBJ2-7 | few | TRBD1 | TRBV29-1 | CSVVSGTGIYEQYF | TGCAGCGTTGTCTCCGGGACAGGGATTTACGAGCAGTACTTC
TRBJ2-2 | once | NA | TRBV2 | CACSESWLANQNTGELFF | TGTGCCTGCAGTGAGAGTTGGTTGGCAAACCAGAACACCGGGGAGCTGTTTTTT